Shown below are 23 T cell receptor beta chains from a single sample sequenced in a study of T cell responses to AZD1222 COVID-19 vaccine. Clones were sequenced by immunoSEQ multiplex PCR, and TCRdb holds only the in-frame ones, with some missing. This repertoire shows 200,000 or so clones, around 88% found once; its top ten account for approximately 8%. Material: peripheral blood, obtained on day 0 of AZD1222 vaccination. These receptors were taken from an adult in good health.

This clone has just one count. This chain joins TRBV30 and TRBJ2-7, with 8 bases that match TRBD2. V was pared by 2 bases and J by 2 bases, with 5 bases of the junction left unmatched. The CDR3 sequence is 14 residues long. Germline assignment: CDR1 GTSNPN and CDR2 SVGIG (reference sequence). DNA for the CDR3: TGTGCCTGGAGTATCCCAGCGGGGGCCTACGAGCAGTACTTC. Residues: CAWSIPAGAYEQYF.

J is TRBJ1-2 and V is TRBV29-1, with D maybe TRBD1 (5 bases). The germline CDR1 and CDR2 sequences are SQVTM and ANQGSEA. Trimming removed 4 bases at V and 2 bases at J, with 14 bases between. The CDR3 consists of 14 residues. The DNA of the CDR3 is TGCAGCGTTGTTGGGCAGGGCCCAAACTATGGCTACACCTTC. It encodes CSVVGQGPNYGYTF.

The V call is TRBV2, the J call TRBJ1-5; possible D gene TRBD1, 5 bases. CDR1 is SNHLY, CDR2 FYNNEI, per germline. Trimming removed 8 bases at V and 2 bases at J, with 10 bases between. The CDR3 covers 13 residues. CDR3 sequence (DNA): TGTGCCAGCGGGGGAGACGGCAATCAGCCCCAGCATTTT. It codes for CASGGDGNQPQHF.

The chain has TRBV30 and TRBJ1-2; tentatively, D is TRBD1 (5 bases). V was trimmed by 6 bases and J by 7 bases, leaving 12 bases between them. Per germline, CDR1 GTSNPN and CDR2 SVGIG (reference sequence). The CDR3 sequence is 11 residues long. CDR3 in amino acids: CACLRDGGYTF. CDR3 DNA: TGTGCCTGCCTCCGGGACGGTGGCTACACCTTC.

This chain uses TRBV19 with TRBJ1-4; tentative D call: TRBD1 (6 bases). Germline-derived CDR1 and CDR2 are LNHDA and SQIVND (reference sequence). Trimming cost V 6 bases and J 10 bases, with 21 bases left between them. This CDR3 spans 15 amino acids. The CDR3 region has the DNA TGTGCCAGTAGCAGAGGACAGTTGGGTTTCGGAAAACTGTTTTTT. Its protein product is CASSRGQLGFGKLFF. The full variable domain, rest sourced from reference TRBV19 and TRBJ1-4, is DGGITQSPKYLFRKEGQNVTLSCEQNLNHDAMYWYRQDPGQGLRLIYYSQIVNDFQKGDIAEGYSVSREKKESFPLTVTSAQKNPTAFYLCASSRGQLGFGKLFFGSGTQLSVL.

The chain joins TRBV7-2 to TRBJ1-1; TRBD1 might be the D (5 bases). CDR3 length: 14 residues. Per germline, CDR1 SGHTA and CDR2 FQGNSA. Trimming left V 2 bases short and J 5 bases short, with 12 bases between. The DNA of the CDR3 is TGTGCCAGCAGCTTAAGTTTCGGGGGGACTGAAGCTTTCTTT. Residues: CASSLSFGGTEAFF. The full variable domain, rest sourced from reference TRBV7-2 and TRBJ1-1, is GAGVSQSPSNKVTEKGKDVELRCDPISGHTALYWYRQSLGQGLEFLIYFQGNSAPDKSGLPSDRFSAERTGGSVSTLTIQRTQQEDSAVYLCASSLSFGGTEAFFGQGTRLTVV.

The chain recombines TRBV30 with TRBJ2-3, with 8 nucleotides matching TRBD1. V dropped 8 bases and J dropped 5; count of bases not matched to a gene: 9. CDR1 and CDR2 from the germline V gene are GTSNPN and SVGIG (reference sequence). CDR3 length: 13 residues. CDR3 sequence: CAGRTGSGDTQYF. The CDR3 nucleotides are TGTGCCGGGCGGACAGGGTCAGGAGATACGCAGTATTTT.

The genes are TRBV7-3 and TRBJ2-5; TRBD1 matches at 7 bases. J gave up 1 base and V 5 bases, and 7 bases lay outside the gene matches. Germline CDR1 and CDR2: SGHTA and FQGTGA. The CDR3 is made up of 15 amino acids. CDR3: CASSLGQASQETQYF. The CDR3, as DNA: TGTGCCAGCAGCCTAGGACAGGCCTCCCAAGAGACCCAGTACTTC.

The J gene is TRBJ2-5, the V gene TRBV7-9; 14 bases line up with TRBD2. V was clipped by 5 bases and J by 1 base; unmatched bases: 3. CDR3 length equals 16 residues. The germline CDR1 and CDR2 sequences are SEHNR and FQNEAQ (reference sequence). The CDR3 loop is CASSPGLAGAQETQYF. CDR3 sequence (DNA): TGTGCCAGCAGCCCGGGACTAGCGGGGGCCCAAGAGACCCAGTACTTC.

As DNA, the CDR3 is TGCGCCAGCAATGGGGCGGGGACTAGCACAGATACGCAGTATTTT. Translating it yields CASNGAGTSTDTQYF. This chain links TRBV5-1 with TRBJ2-3, with D possibly matching TRBD2 (6 bases). V lost 6 bases and J lost 0, with 14 bases in between. Germline CDR1 and CDR2: SGHRS and YFSETQ. The CDR3 runs to 15 residues.

This chain connects TRBV6-1 to TRBJ1-6; 7 bases fit TRBD1. Per the germline V gene, CDR1 is MNHNS and CDR2 is SASEGT. The CDR3 has 14 residues. V shed 3 bases, J shed 7 bases, and the junction held 3 bases outside the gene matches. The CDR3 coding sequence is TGTGCCAGCAGTGACAGGGGGAAGAATTCACCCCTCCACTTT. Encoded protein: CASSDRGKNSPLHF.

The CDR3 DNA reads TGTGCCAGCAGTTACTCCTGGACAGGGGATGGTCGAAACACCATATATTTT. Translation: CASSYSWTGDGRNTIYF. This rearrangement joins TRBV6-2 or TRBV6-3 to TRBJ1-3; the match to TRBD1 covers 9 bases. Germline trimming cut 0 bases from V and 5 bases from J; bases unmatched to any gene: 8. CDR3 length: 17 amino acids. Germline V gene lookup returns CDR1 MNHEY and CDR2 SVGEGT.

The rearrangement links TRBV25-1 to TRBJ2-2; D gene ambiguous. CDR3 length: 15 residues. From germline, CDR1 is MGHDK and CDR2 SYGVNS. Trimming took 8 bases from V and 2 from J, leaving 15 bases between them. CDR3 bases: TGTGCCAGCGGCGCCGGACGGCCAAACACCGGGGAGCTGTTTTTT. This sequence encodes CASGAGRPNTGELFF.

The chain joins TRBV6-9 to TRBJ1-1, with D possibly TRBD1 on 5 matching bases. The CDR3 runs 17 residues. Deletions cut 1 base from V and 1 base from J, with 16 bases between. From germline, CDR1 is MNHGY and CDR2 SVAAGI. The chain's CDR3 is CASSYYRSGGENTEAFF. The CDR3 region has the DNA TGTGCCAGCAGTTATTATCGGTCGGGGGGAGAGAACACTGAAGCTTTCTTT.

This chain joins TRBV27 and TRBJ2-1; 10 bases map to TRBD1. V lost 5 bases to trimming and J lost 8 bases; unmatched junction nucleotides: 15. The CDR3 covers 17 residues. Germline CDR1 is MNHEY and CDR2 is SMNVEV (reference sequence). CDR3: CASSATLLRDRGHEQFF. DNA of the CDR3: TGTGCCAGCAGTGCAACTTTGCTCCGGGACAGGGGACATGAGCAGTTCTTC.

V usage is TRBV12-3 or TRBV12-4 and J usage is TRBJ1-5; D not certain. Trimming removed 0 bases at V and 6 bases at J, with 6 bases between. The CDR3 covers 13 residues. The CDR3 loop is CASSLAGGQPQHF. CDR3 nucleotide sequence: TGTGCCAGCAGTTTAGCTGGTGGTCAGCCCCAGCATTTT.

The chain couples TRBV3-1 (or the pseudogene TRBV3-2) to TRBJ2-3; 12 bases agree with TRBD2. CDR1 and CDR2 (germline): LGHDT, YNNKEL (reference sequence). V trimming: 2 bases; J trimming: 5 bases; junction bases outside the gene matches: 5. There are 16 residues in the CDR3. CDR3 amino acids: CASSQLAGGPGDTQYF. DNA for the CDR3: TGTGCCAGCAGCCAACTAGCGGGGGGGCCTGGAGATACGCAGTATTTT.

V is TRBV3-1 (or the pseudogene TRBV3-2) and J is TRBJ1-2; no firm D call. The V and J ends lost 2 bases and 2 bases respectively, with 15 bases between them. Germline lookup yields CDR1 LGHDT and CDR2 YNNKEL (reference sequence). This CDR3 is 16 amino acids long. The CDR3 sequence: CASSQRSREQNYGYTF. For the CDR3, the DNA is TGTGCCAGCAGCCAACGGTCTAGGGAACAGAACTATGGCTACACCTTC.

The V and J genes are TRBV12-3 or TRBV12-4 and TRBJ2-3; D unclear. There are 13 residues in the CDR3. Deletions cut 6 bases from V and 0 bases from J, with 7 bases between. The CDR3, as DNA: TGTGCCAGCAGCCCTCCCAGCACAGATACGCAGTATTTT. Protein product: CASSPPSTDTQYF.

This chain connects TRBV6-5 to TRBJ2-7; 12 nucleotides match TRBD1. Germline assignment: CDR1 MNHEY and CDR2 SVGAGI. Trimming at V came to 6 bases and at J to 2 bases, leaving 5 bases not matched to a gene. CDR3 length: 15 amino acids. Here the CDR3 reads CASSRGTGGAYEQYF. The CDR3 DNA reads as TGTGCCAGCAGCCGCGGGACAGGGGGCGCCTACGAGCAGTACTTC.

The chain couples TRBV7-2 to TRBJ2-4, with a weak D call TRBD1 (6 bases). CDR1 and CDR2 from the germline V gene are SGHTA and FQGNSA. The CDR3 sequence is 13 residues long. Trimming removed 5 bases from V and 5 bases from J, with 10 bases in between. This CDR3 reads CASSRHRENIQYF. CDR3 nucleotide sequence: TGTGCCAGCAGCCGTCACAGGGAAAACATTCAGTACTTC.

In its sample, this clone was seen once. The V and J genes are TRBV25-1 and TRBJ1-4, with TRBD1 matching over 7 bases. The V and J ends lost 8 bases and 8 bases, in that order; junction bases with no gene match: 5. This CDR3 is 12 amino acids long. Germline CDR1 MGHDK, CDR2 SYGVNS. The CDR3 loop reads CASRQGGEKLFF. CDR3 bases: TGTGCCAGCCGACAGGGAGGAGAAAAACTGTTTTTT.

This chain connects TRBV12-3 or TRBV12-4 to TRBJ1-4; D is uncertain. The CDR3 covers 12 residues. The V and J ends lost 9 bases and 7 bases respectively, with 12 bases between them. CDR3 sequence: CASRRMSEKLFF. The CDR3 DNA reads as TGTGCCAGTCGAAGAATGTCTGAAAAACTGTTTTTT.